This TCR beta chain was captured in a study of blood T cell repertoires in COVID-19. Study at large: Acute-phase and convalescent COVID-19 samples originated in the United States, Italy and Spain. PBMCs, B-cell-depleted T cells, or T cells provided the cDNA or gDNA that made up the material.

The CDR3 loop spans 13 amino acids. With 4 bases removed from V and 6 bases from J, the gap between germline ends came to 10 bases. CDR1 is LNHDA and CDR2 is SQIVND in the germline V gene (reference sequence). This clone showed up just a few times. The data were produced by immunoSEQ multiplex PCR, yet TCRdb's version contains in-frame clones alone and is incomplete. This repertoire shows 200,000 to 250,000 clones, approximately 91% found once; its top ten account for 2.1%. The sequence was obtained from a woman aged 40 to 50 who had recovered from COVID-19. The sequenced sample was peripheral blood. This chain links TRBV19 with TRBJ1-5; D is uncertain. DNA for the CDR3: TGTGCCAGTAGTAATTCGGGGAGTCAGCCCCAGCATTTT. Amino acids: CASSNSGSQPQHF.